The present T cell receptor beta chain was sequenced within a study of blood T cells in healthy people across ages. Study-wide results and limits: Strongly correlated with naive T cell percentage was TCR beta diversity.

V shed 5 bases, J shed 4 bases, and the junction held 7 bases outside the gene matches. From germline, CDR1 is SEHNR and CDR2 FQNEAQ (reference sequence). This CDR3 has 14 residues. On this clonotype itself: The antigen is not known.

Collection of approximately 9.3 milliliters of peripheral blood was performed for each donor. With a J-beta primer mix and a sample-barcoded 5' primer, a second PCR ran about 7 to 12 cycles. TCRdb re-analysed the 5' RACE reads in MiXCR, keeping a single row per CDR3 protein. Among about 780,000 distinct CDR3 sequences listed, about 42% were seen once. The J gene is TRBJ1-1, the V gene TRBV7-9; 7 bases map to TRBD1. The clonotype originates from a man older than 75 in good health. Specimen: blood. CDR3 in amino acids: CASSRRQGGTEAFF. CDR3 bases: TGTGCCAGCAGCCGTAGACAGGGAGGCACTGAAGCTTTCTTT.